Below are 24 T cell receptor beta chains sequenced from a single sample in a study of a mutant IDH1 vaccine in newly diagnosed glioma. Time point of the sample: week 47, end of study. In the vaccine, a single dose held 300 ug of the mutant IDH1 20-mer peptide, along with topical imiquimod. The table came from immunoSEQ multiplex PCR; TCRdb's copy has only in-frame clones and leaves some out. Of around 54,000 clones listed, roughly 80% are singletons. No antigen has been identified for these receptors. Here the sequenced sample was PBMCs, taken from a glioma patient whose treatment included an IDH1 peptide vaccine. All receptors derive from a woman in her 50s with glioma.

DNA of the CDR3: TGCGCCAGCAGTCTAAGTGGGACAGGAGTTGAAGCTTTCTTT. Its translation is CASSLSGTGVEAFF. The V gene is TRBV10-2, the J gene TRBJ1-1; TRBD1 agrees at 8 bases. Germline trimming cut 5 bases from V and 7 bases from J; bases unmatched to any gene: 9. The CDR3 is 14 residues long. Germline V gene data show CDR1 as WSHSY and CDR2 as SAAADI.

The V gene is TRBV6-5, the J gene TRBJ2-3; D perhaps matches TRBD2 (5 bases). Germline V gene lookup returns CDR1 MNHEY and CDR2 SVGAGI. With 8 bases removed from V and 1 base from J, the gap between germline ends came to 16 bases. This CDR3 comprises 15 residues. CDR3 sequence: CASGLEAFGTDTQYF. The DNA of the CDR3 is TGTGCCAGCGGTCTGGAGGCATTTGGCACAGATACGCAGTATTTT.

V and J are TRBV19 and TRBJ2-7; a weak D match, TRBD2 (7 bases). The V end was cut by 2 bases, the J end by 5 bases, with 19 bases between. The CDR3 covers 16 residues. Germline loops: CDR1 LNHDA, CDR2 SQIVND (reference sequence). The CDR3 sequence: CASSIRGGSLSHEQYF. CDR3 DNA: TGTGCCAGTAGTATAAGGGGGGGCAGCCTTTCCCACGAGCAGTACTTC. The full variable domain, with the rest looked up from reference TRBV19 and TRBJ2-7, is DGGITQSPKYLFRKEGQNVTLSCEQNLNHDAMYWYRQDPGQGLRLIYYSQIVNDFQKGDIAEGYSVSREKKESFPLTVTSAQKNPTAFYLCASSIRGGSLSHEQYFGPGTRLTVT.

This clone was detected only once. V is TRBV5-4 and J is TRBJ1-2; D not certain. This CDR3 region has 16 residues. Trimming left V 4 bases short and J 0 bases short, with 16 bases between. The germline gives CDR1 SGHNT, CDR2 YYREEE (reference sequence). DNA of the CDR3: TGTGCCAGCAGCCGGACCAGGCGGGATGCTAACTATGGCTACACCTTC. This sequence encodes CASSRTRRDANYGYTF.

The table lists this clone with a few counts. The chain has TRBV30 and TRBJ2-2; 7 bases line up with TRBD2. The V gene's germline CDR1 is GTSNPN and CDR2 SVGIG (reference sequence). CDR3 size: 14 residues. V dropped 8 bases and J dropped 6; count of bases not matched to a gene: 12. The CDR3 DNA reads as TGTGCCGGGCAAGGGATGGGGGGGTCCGGGGAGCTGTTTTTT. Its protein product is CAGQGMGGSGELFF.

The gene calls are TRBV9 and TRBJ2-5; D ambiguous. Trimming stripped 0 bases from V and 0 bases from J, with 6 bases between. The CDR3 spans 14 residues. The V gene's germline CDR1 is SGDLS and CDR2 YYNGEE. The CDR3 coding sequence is TGTGCCAGCAGCGTAGTAAGAAACCAAGAGACCCAGTACTTC. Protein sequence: CASSVVRNQETQYF.

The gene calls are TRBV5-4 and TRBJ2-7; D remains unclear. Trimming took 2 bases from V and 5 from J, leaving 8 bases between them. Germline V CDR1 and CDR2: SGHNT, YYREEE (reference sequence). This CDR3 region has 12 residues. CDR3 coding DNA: TGTGCCAGCAGCTTCGGTCGAGACGAGCAGTACTTC. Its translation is CASSFGRDEQYF.

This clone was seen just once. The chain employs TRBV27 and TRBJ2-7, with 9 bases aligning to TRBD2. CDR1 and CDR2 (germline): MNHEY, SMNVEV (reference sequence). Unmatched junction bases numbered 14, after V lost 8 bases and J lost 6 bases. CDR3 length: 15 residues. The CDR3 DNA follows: TGTGCCAGCTGCCCGCGGGGGGGGGTTCCCTCCGAGCAGTACTTC. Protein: CASCPRGGVPSEQYF.

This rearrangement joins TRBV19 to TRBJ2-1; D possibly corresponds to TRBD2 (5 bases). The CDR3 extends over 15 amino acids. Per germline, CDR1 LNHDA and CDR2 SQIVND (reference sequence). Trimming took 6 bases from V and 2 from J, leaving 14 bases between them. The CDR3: CASSIPEGAYNEQFF. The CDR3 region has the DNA TGTGCCAGTAGCATACCCGAGGGTGCCTACAATGAGCAGTTCTTC.

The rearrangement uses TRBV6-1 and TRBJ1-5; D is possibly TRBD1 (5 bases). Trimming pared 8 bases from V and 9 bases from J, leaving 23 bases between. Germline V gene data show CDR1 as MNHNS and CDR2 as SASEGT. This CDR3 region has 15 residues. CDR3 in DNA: TGTGCCAGCCTCGGGTGGGGGACGGGAATTCGGCCCCAGCATTTT. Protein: CASLGWGTGIRPQHF.

The CDR3 coding sequence is TGTGCCAGCAGTCCCGGGACAGGGCTTCCCGGGGAGCTGTTTTTT. This codes for CASSPGTGLPGELFF. This chain uses TRBV6-6 with TRBJ2-2; 9 bases agree with TRBD1. Germline CDR1 is MNHNY and CDR2 is SVGAGI (reference sequence). The junction had 7 bases not matched to a gene; V was cut back by 5 bases and J by 6 bases. CDR3 length: 15 residues.

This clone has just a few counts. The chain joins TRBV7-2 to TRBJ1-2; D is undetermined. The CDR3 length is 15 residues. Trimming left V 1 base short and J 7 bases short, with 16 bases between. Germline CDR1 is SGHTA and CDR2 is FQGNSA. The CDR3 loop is CASSLGQLLGLGYTF. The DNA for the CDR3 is TGTGCCAGCAGCTTAGGGCAGCTATTAGGCCTTGGCTACACCTTC. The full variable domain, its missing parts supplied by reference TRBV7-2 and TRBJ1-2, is GAGVSQSPSNKVTEKGKDVELRCDPISGHTALYWYRQSLGQGLEFLIYFQGNSAPDKSGLPSDRFSAERTGGSVSTLTIQRTQQEDSAVYLCASSLGQLLGLGYTFGSGTRLTVV.

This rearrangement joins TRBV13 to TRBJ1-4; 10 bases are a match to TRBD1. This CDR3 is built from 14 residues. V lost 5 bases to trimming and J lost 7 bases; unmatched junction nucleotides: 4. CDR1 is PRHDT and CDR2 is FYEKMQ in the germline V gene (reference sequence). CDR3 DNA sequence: TGTGCCAGCAGCACCGGACAGGGGGGTGAAAAACTGTTTTTT. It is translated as CASSTGQGGEKLFF.

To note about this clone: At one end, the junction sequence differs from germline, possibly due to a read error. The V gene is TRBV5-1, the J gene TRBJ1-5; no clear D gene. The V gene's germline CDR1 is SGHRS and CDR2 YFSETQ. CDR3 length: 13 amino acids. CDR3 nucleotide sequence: TGCGCCAGCAGGTTGGAGAGCAATCAGCCCCAGCATTTT. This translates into CASRLESNQPQHF.

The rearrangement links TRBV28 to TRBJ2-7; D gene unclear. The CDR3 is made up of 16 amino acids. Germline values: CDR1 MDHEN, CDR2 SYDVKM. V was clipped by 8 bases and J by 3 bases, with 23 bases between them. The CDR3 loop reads CASARRLFGPNYEQYF. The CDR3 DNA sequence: TGTGCCAGCGCCCGACGGTTATTCGGCCCCAACTACGAGCAGTACTTC.

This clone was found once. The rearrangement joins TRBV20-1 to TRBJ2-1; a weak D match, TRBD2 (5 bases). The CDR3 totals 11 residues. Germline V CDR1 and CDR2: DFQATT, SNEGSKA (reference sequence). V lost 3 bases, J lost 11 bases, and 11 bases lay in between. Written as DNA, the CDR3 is TGCAGTGCTAGGGGAGACTACAAGCAGTTCTTC. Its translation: CSARGDYKQFF.

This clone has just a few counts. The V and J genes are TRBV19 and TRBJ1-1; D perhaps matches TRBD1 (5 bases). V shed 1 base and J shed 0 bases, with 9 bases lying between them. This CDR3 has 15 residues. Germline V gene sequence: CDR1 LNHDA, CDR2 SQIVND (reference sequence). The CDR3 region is CASSIGETVNTEAFF. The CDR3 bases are TGTGCCAGTAGTATAGGCGAGACAGTGAACACTGAAGCTTTCTTT.

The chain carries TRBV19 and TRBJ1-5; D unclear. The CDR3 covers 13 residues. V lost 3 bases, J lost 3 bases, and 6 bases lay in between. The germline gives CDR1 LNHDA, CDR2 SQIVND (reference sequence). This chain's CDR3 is CASSIPVNQPQHF. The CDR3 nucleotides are TGTGCCAGTAGTATTCCAGTCAATCAGCCCCAGCATTTT.

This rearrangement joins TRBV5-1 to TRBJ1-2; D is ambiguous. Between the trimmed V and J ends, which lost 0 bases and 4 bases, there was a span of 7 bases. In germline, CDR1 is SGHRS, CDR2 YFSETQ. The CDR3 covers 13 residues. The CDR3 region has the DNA TGCGCCAGCAGCTTGGGACCGCTCTATGGCTACACCTTC. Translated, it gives CASSLGPLYGYTF.

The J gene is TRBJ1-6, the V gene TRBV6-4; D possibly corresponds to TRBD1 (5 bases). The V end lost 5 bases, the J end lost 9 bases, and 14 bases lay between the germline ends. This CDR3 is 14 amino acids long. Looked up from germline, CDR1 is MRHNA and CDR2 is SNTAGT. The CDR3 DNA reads TGTGCCAGCAGTCCAGGGACCGGGGTTTCACCCCTCCACTTT. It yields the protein CASSPGTGVSPLHF.

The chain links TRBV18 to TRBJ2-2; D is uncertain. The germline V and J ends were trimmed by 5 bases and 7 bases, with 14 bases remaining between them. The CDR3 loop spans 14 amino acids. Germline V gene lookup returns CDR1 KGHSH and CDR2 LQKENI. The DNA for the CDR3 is TGTGCCAGCTCAGGTCTGGGATGGAACGGGGAGCTGTTTTTT. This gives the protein CASSGLGWNGELFF.

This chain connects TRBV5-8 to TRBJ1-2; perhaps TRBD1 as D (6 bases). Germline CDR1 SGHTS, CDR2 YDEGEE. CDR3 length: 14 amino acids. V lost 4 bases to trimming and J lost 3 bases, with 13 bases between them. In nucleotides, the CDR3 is TGTGCCAGCAGCGACAGGTTTCTGGACTATGGCTACACCTTC. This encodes CASSDRFLDYGYTF.

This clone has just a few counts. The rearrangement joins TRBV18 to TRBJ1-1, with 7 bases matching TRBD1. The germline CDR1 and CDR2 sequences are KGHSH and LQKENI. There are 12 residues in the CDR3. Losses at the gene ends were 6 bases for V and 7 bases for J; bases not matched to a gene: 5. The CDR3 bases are TGTGCCAGCTCGGGAGGGACAGATGAAGCTTTCTTT. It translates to CASSGGTDEAFF.

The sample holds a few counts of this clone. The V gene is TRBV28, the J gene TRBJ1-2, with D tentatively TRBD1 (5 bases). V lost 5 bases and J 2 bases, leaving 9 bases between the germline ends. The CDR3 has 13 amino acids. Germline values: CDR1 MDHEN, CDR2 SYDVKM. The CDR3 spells CASSLDSNYGYTF. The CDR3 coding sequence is TGTGCCAGCAGTCTTGACAGCAACTATGGCTACACCTTC.